These 14 T cell receptor beta chains came from one sample sequenced in a study of cytomegalovirus exposure and HLA in healthy donors. 60 Vbeta and 13 Jbeta primers were used in PCR. Assay used: immunoSEQ multiplex PCR; TCRdb lists only in-frame clones, some missing. Found here are over 85,000 clones, around 76% of them singletons; the top ten hold 0.45% to 0.6%. Specimen: PBMCs. All receptors come from a man aged 30 to 39 in good health and CMV-seronegative.

This clone was found once. The chain couples TRBV28 to TRBJ2-2; D may be TRBD2 (5 bases). This CDR3 region has 16 residues. Germline-derived CDR1 and CDR2 are MDHEN and SYDVKM. V dropped 3 bases and J dropped 1 base, with 12 bases sitting between them. The CDR3 sequence is CASSFQRARNTGELFF. The CDR3 DNA sequence: TGTGCCAGCAGTTTCCAGAGGGCGCGGAACACCGGGGAGCTGTTTTTT.

The chain links TRBV11-2 to TRBJ1-1, with TRBD1 matching over 9 bases. The CDR3 consists of 15 residues. J was trimmed by 1 base and V by 5 bases; bases with no gene match: 5. Germline V gene data show CDR1 as SGHAT and CDR2 as FQNNGV. CDR3 sequence reads: CASSPRDRENTEAFF. CDR3 DNA sequence: TGTGCCAGCAGCCCAAGGGACAGGGAGAACACTGAAGCTTTCTTT.

This chain connects TRBV5-1 to TRBJ2-1, with no clear D. The V and J ends lost 2 bases and 0 bases respectively, with 6 bases between them. The CDR3 is made up of 14 amino acids. Germline V CDR1 and CDR2: SGHRS, YFSETQ. The CDR3 nucleotides are TGCGCCAGCAGCTTTAGAAGCTCCTACAATGAGCAGTTCTTC. Translated, it gives CASSFRSSYNEQFF. The whole variable domain, remainder taken from reference TRBV5-1 and TRBJ2-1, is KAGVTQTPRYLIKTRGQQVTLSCSPISGHRSVSWYQQTPGQGLQFLFEYFSETQRNKGNFPGRFSGRQFSNSRSEMNVSTLELGDSALYLCASSFRSSYNEQFFGPGTRLTVL.

This clone was observed a handful of times. The chain carries TRBV9 and TRBJ1-5, with D uncertain. There are 14 residues in the CDR3. Trimming took off 0 bases at V and 1 base at J, with 5 bases between the two ends. Germline-derived CDR1 and CDR2 are SGDLS and YYNGEE. Here the CDR3 reads CASSVDGSNQPQHF. CDR3 bases: TGTGCCAGCAGCGTAGATGGCAGCAATCAGCCCCAGCATTTT.

The rearrangement links TRBV12-5 to TRBJ2-1; 9 bases are shared with TRBD2. This CDR3 is built from 15 residues. Per germline, CDR1 LGHNT and CDR2 FRNRAP. Trimming at V came to 1 base and at J to 8 bases, leaving 6 bases not matched to a gene. The CDR3 DNA follows: TGTGCTAGTGGTTTGGGGGGACTAGCTTTCGATGAGCAGTTCTTC. This codes for CASGLGGLAFDEQFF.

This clone has only one observation. The V call is TRBV5-6, the J call TRBJ2-7; D perhaps matches TRBD1 (5 bases). CDR3 size: 14 residues. V gave up 5 bases and J gave up 3 bases, with 15 bases separating them. Germline assignment: CDR1 SGHDT and CDR2 YYEEEE. CDR3 DNA: TGTGCCAGCAGACAAGGACATAAATTCTACGAGCAGTACGTC. It specifies CASRQGHKFYEQYV.

The V gene is TRBV28, the J gene TRBJ2-3; 7 bases agree with TRBD2. Trimming at V came to 3 bases and at J to 1 base, leaving 10 bases not matched to a gene. CDR1 and CDR2 (germline): MDHEN, SYDVKM. This CDR3 is built from 17 residues. As DNA, the CDR3 is TGTGCCAGCAGTTTTTGGGCGGGGGTCGGTGGCACAGATACGCAGTATTTT. This translates into CASSFWAGVGGTDTQYF.

CDR3 in amino acids: CASSRQGHQPQHF. The CDR3 DNA reads TGTGCCAGCAGCCGACAGGGCCATCAGCCCCAGCATTTT. The V and J genes are TRBV7-2 and TRBJ1-5; TRBD1 agrees at 7 bases. The CDR3 totals 13 residues. Germline CDR1 reads SGHTA; CDR2 reads FQGNSA. The trim removed 5 bases at V and 5 bases at J, leaving 3 bases unmatched. The whole variable domain, remainder taken from reference TRBV7-2 and TRBJ1-5, is GAGVSQSPSNKVTEKGKDVELRCDPISGHTALYWYRQSLGQGLEFLIYFQGNSAPDKSGLPSDRFSAERTGGSVSTLTIQRTQQEDSAVYLCASSRQGHQPQHFGDGTRLSIL.

The J gene is TRBJ1-6, the V gene TRBV10-3; D perhaps matches TRBD1 (5 bases). The CDR3 is made up of 15 amino acids. V lost 3 bases, J lost 6 bases, and 12 bases lay in between. Germline values: CDR1 ENHRY, CDR2 SYGVKD. The CDR3: CAISDSSGINSPLHF. The CDR3 bases are TGTGCCATCAGTGATAGTTCAGGGATTAATTCACCCCTCCACTTT.

About this clone: The sample holds other DNA sequences that translate to the same CDR3. The chain uses TRBV6-5 and TRBJ1-1, with D maybe TRBD1 (5 bases). The germline gives CDR1 MNHEY, CDR2 SVGAGI. V lost 6 bases and J lost 5, with 10 bases in between. The CDR3 has 12 residues. The CDR3 sequence: CASSRGGTEAFF. The DNA for the CDR3 is TGTGCCAGCAGCCGGGGGGGTACTGAAGCTTTCTTT.

The chain has TRBV14 and TRBJ2-1; possibly TRBD1 for D (7 bases). Germline loops: CDR1 SGHDN, CDR2 FVKESK. This CDR3 has 22 amino acids. Trimming left V 3 bases short and J 3 bases short, with 33 bases between. The CDR3 DNA is TGTGCCAGCAGCCACACTAACCCACCGGGACAGCGGCCCCGGGGGAGCTACAATGAGCAGTTCTTC. Translation: CASSHTNPPGQRPRGSYNEQFF.

The gene calls are TRBV2 and TRBJ1-1, with D possibly matching TRBD1 (5 bases). Germline-derived CDR1 and CDR2 are SNHLY and FYNNEI. The CDR3 runs 13 residues. V was trimmed by 8 bases and J by 2 bases, leaving 12 bases between them. The CDR3 bases are TGTGCCAGCTGGAGGGGTGCAAACACTGAAGCTTTCTTT. It specifies CASWRGANTEAFF.

The rearrangement uses TRBV9 and TRBJ1-6; a possible D gene is TRBD1 (5 bases). CDR1 and CDR2 (germline): SGDLS, YYNGEE. This CDR3 is built from 15 residues. V lost 3 bases and J 6 bases, leaving 13 bases between the germline ends. The CDR3 bases are TGTGCCAGCAGCGGATGGGGCGACAGTAATTCACCCCTCCACTTT. This translates into CASSGWGDSNSPLHF.

The rearrangement links TRBV7-9 to TRBJ1-2; the match to TRBD1 covers 7 bases. Trimming took 4 bases from V and 9 from J; bases not matched to a gene: 14. This CDR3 spans 15 amino acids. From germline, CDR1 is SEHNR and CDR2 FQNEAQ (reference sequence). Here the CDR3 reads CASSSTTGTARRYTF. CDR3 nucleotide sequence: TGTGCCAGCAGCTCCACTACAGGGACAGCCCGACGCTACACCTTC.